This T cell receptor beta chain was sequenced for a study of CD4+ T cells in melanoma. Unmatched junction bases numbered 10, after V lost 3 bases and J lost 0 bases. Germline loops: CDR1 SGHVS, CDR2 FNYEAQ. This CDR3 has 19 amino acids. As for this clone: Its antigen remains unknown.

Study-level points and caveats: A reported correlation linked neoantigen-specific CD4+ T cells to CD8+, macrophage and B cell function. Neoantigen-specific CD4+ T cells in melanoma reportedly had diverse differentiation states.

Assay: immunoSEQ multiplex PCR; the TCRdb copy retains only in-frame clones and omits some. This sample yields more than 90,000 clones, of which roughly 90% are seen a single time; 3.3% belongs to the top ten. J is TRBJ2-6 and V is TRBV7-6; TRBD2 matches at 8 bases. The sample was peripheral blood. This TCR came from a human donor with melanoma. As DNA, the CDR3 is TGTGCCAGCAGCTTTGATATAGCGGGGCCGACCTCTGGGGCCAACGTCCTGACTTTC. This gives the protein CASSFDIAGPTSGANVLTF.